This TCR beta chain originates from a study of T cell responses to AZD1222 COVID-19 vaccine (dated by TCRdb to the early 2020s). For context, the study as a whole: TCR sequencing was performed for about 240 trial participants, of whom some 200 were given two doses of AZD1222 and around 25 were given two doses of MenACWY control vaccine. Trial participants were enrolled by age into subgroups of 18-55, 56-69 and 70-plus years, and 148, 28 and 57 TCR-sequenced participants, respectively, were included in these subgroups. General conclusions and limits of the study: A significant rise in spike-specific TCR breadth and depth was observed after two AZD1222 doses relative to day 0 and relative to MenACWY recipients. Only six or seven AZD1222 recipients were SARS-CoV-2 seropositive at baseline, limiting conclusions about previously exposed vaccinees. No day 14 peak-response samples were available, so repertoires were characterized only after the peak T cell response. Reportedly, close to half of the unique spike-specific TCRs recognized epitopes lying outside the regions that are mutated in the B.1.351 and B.1.1.7 variants. In the small 56-69-year group, the increase in depth fell short of significance, most likely because of low power. CD4 TCRs associated with the vaccine covered the entire spike protein, and the dominant responses were in regions 160-218 and 743-854. Participants were mostly white British and included more females than males, and it was suggested by the authors that clonal diversity may have been underestimated.

The CDR3 covers 11 residues, taking in both the cysteine and the phenylalanine. The CDR3 DNA has 33 bases and is translated from base 1. V is clipped by 5 bases and J by 1 base, and the sequence between their germline boundaries is 6 bases long. CDR1 DFQATT and CDR2 SNEGSKA were looked up in the germline V gene (reference sequence). The CDR3 regions of human TCRbeta chains were subjected to immunosequencing. Per the authors' processing: Repertoire TCRs were matched against a reference library of SARS-CoV-2-specific TCRs generated with the MIRA antigen-specificity platform. Breadth was defined as the fraction of unique TCRs that were SARS-CoV-2-associated. Depth was defined as the fraction of total T cells that were SARS-CoV-2-associated. Using the MIRA data, each spike-specific TCR was assigned both to the spike region to which the TCR was reactive and to a CD4 or CD8 class. Log10-transformed breadth and depth values were compared by one-way ANOVA with Sidak's multiple comparisons tests. Sourced from immuneACCESS, this table was stored by TCRdb with only in-frame sequences that have V and J called. A share of the clones is absent; for the studies checked, an unresolved V gene accounts for under half, and the remainder has no known explanation. V, J and clone size reflect that table, while D and trimming were determined from the DNA. The sample table contains 100,000 to 150,000 clones; only one count was recorded for 84% of them. About 28% of the sample comes from the top ten.

Remarks on this clone: Its antigen is unknown. The record has no base qualities; no much larger clone is one base away.

In the paper's terms, the time point label means: about 28 days (+/-7) after the second vaccine dose. AZD1222 recipients given second doses at about 4 weeks or at about 12 weeks were pooled, since spike-specific TCR depth and breadth were not found to differ between the two schedules. Samples from vaccinated people were obtained from the UK trials COV001 and COV002, which included a single-blind randomized controlled phase 2/3 trial of AZD1222 (ChAdOx1 nCoV-19) in healthy adults. For TCRbeta chain sequencing, PBMC samples were collected from trial participants at day 0 and at day 28 after the second dose.

The chain employs TRBV20-1 and TRBJ2-7; the D segment could be TRBD1, given 5 matching bases. The material was peripheral blood, obtained 28 days after the second AZD1222 dose. The source is an adult who received the AZD1222 COVID-19 vaccine. CDR3 reads: CSAAGSYEQYF. The sequenced DNA: TGCAGTGCTGCAGGGTCCTACGAGCAGTACTTC.